The present TCR beta chain was sequenced within a study of identifying expanded T cells in peripheral blood. Sequencing was performed with immunoSEQ multiplex PCR; in TCRdb, only in-frame clones are kept and a portion is missing. In the table there are some 120,000 clones, approximately 88% of which are singletons. General observations from the study: Differentially abundant clones: about 1.2 between replicates, 16.4 at roughly 2 weeks, 18 to 20 at four.

Healthy donors had no documented immune events, such as infections, while sampled. Note on this clone: Its antigen is currently unknown.

This CDR3 has 15 residues. Germline CDR1 is SEHNR and CDR2 is FQNEAQ (reference sequence). V was pared by 4 bases and J by 0 bases, with 0 bases of the junction left unmatched. The sequence was obtained from a person between 18 and 75 years old in good health. The sequencing input was blood. The V and J genes are TRBV7-9 and TRBJ2-6, with TRBD1 identical over 7 bases. CDR3 amino acids: CASSSGGSGANVLTF. Here the CDR3 DNA reads TGTGCCAGCAGCTCAGGGGGCTCTGGGGCCAACGTCCTGACTTTC.